Below, 22 T cell receptor beta chains from the same sample are listed, as sequenced in a study of graft-versus-host responses after intestinal transplantation. Assay used: immunoSEQ multiplex PCR; TCRdb lists only in-frame clones, some missing. The data show under 15,000 clones, 80% to 90% seen once. This sample comprised PBMCs, obtained approximately 120 days after transplant. The receptor source for this set is a human patient who received an intestinal transplant, so some T cells may come from the graft donor.

The V and J genes are TRBV19 and TRBJ2-1; 12 bases line up with TRBD1. CDR1 and CDR2 (germline): LNHDA, SQIVND (reference sequence). This CDR3 contains 16 residues. V shed 5 bases, J shed 9 bases, and the junction held 11 bases outside the gene matches. CDR3 in amino acids: CASSGGGTGGSIEQFF. CDR3 nucleotides: TGTGCCAGTAGTGGGGGAGGGACAGGGGGCTCGATTGAGCAGTTCTTC.

The chain links TRBV9 to TRBJ2-5; 8 nucleotides match TRBD1. The V segment lost 4 bases and the J segment 5 bases; nucleotides outside the gene matches: 10. This CDR3 contains 15 residues. Germline V gene sequence: CDR1 SGDLS, CDR2 YYNGEE. This CDR3 reads CASSPGQGPPETQYF. Written as DNA, the CDR3 is TGTGCCAGCAGCCCCGGACAGGGACCACCGGAGACCCAGTACTTC. Full variable domain (remainder filled in from reference TRBV9 and TRBJ2-5): DSGVTQTPKHLITATGQRVTLRCSPRSGDLSVYWYQQSLDQGLQFLIQYYNGEERAKGNILERFSAQQFPDLHSELNLSSLELGDSALYFCASSPGQGPPETQYFGPGTRLLVL.

V is TRBV7-2 and J is TRBJ2-3; 7 positions agree with TRBD2. Germline V gene sequence: CDR1 SGHTA, CDR2 FQGNSA. CDR3 length: 17 residues. Unmatched junction bases numbered 9, after V lost 1 base and J lost 2 bases. DNA of the CDR3: TGTGCCAGCAGCTTAGAGGCGGGGGATTACTTCACAGATACGCAGTATTTT. Protein product: CASSLEAGDYFTDTQYF.

The chain is built from TRBV29-1 and TRBJ2-1; TRBD2 agrees at 13 bases. The CDR3 has 14 residues. J was trimmed by 9 bases and V by 1 base; bases with no gene match: 3. Germline lookup yields CDR1 SQVTM and CDR2 ANQGSEA. CDR3 loop: CSVEGLAGGSEQFF. In DNA form, the CDR3 reads TGCAGCGTTGAAGGACTAGCGGGGGGTTCTGAGCAGTTCTTC.

This chain joins TRBV6-5 and TRBJ1-1; D is unclear. Germline CDR1 is MNHEY and CDR2 is SVGAGI. With 5 bases removed from V and 3 bases from J, the gap between germline ends came to 7 bases. The CDR3 loop spans 12 amino acids. This CDR3 reads CASSIRYTEAFF. The CDR3 DNA sequence: TGTGCCAGCAGTATCCGTTACACTGAAGCTTTCTTT.

The J gene is TRBJ1-2, the V gene TRBV29-1; D perhaps matches TRBD1 (5 bases). There are 12 residues in the CDR3. V lost 4 bases and J lost 7, with 13 bases in between. Germline V gives CDR1 SQVTM, CDR2 ANQGSEA. This CDR3 is CSVGGRVGGYTF. DNA for the CDR3: TGCAGCGTTGGGGGCAGGGTGGGTGGCTACACCTTC.

This rearrangement joins TRBV6-4 to TRBJ2-1; D possibly corresponds to TRBD1 (7 bases). CDR1 is MRHNA, CDR2 SNTAGT, per germline. V was cut by 5 bases and J by 0 bases, with 11 bases left in between. This CDR3 has 15 amino acids. The CDR3, as DNA: TGTGCCAGCAGTACCCAGGGGGGCTCCTACAATGAGCAGTTCTTC. It translates to CASSTQGGSYNEQFF.

V gene TRBV6-5 combines with J gene TRBJ1-1; D may be TRBD1 (5 bases). CDR3 length: 12 residues. From germline, CDR1 is MNHEY and CDR2 SVGAGI. V was clipped by 5 bases and J by 9 bases, with 13 bases between them. Here the CDR3 DNA reads TGTGCCAGCAGTCCAAGAATGGGGCAAGCTTTCTTT. As protein: CASSPRMGQAFF.

This clone showed up just once. V usage is TRBV7-8 and J usage is TRBJ1-1; D call uncertain. The V gene's germline CDR1 is SGHVS and CDR2 FQNEAQ. V gave up 1 base and J gave up 2 bases, with 11 bases separating them. This CDR3 is 15 amino acids long. CDR3 bases: TGTGCCAGCAGCTTAGTCCGGGCGTCAAACACTGAAGCTTTCTTT. Translation: CASSLVRASNTEAFF. The full variable domain, in which reference TRBV7-8 and TRBJ1-1 provide the parts outside the CDR3, is GAGVSQSPRYKVAKRGQDVALRCDPISGHVSLFWYQQALGQGPEFLTYFQNEAQLDKSGLPSDRFFAERPEGSVSTLKIQRTQQEDSAVYLCASSLVRASNTEAFFGQGTRLTVV.

J is TRBJ2-5 and V is TRBV6-5; TRBD1 or TRBD2 may be the D gene (5 bases each). The CDR3 sequence is 13 residues long. Trimming shortened V by 2 bases and J by 7 bases, and 11 bases separated the two germline ends. Germline values: CDR1 MNHEY, CDR2 SVGAGI. CDR3 protein: CASSYGGRGTQYF. In DNA, the CDR3 is TGTGCCAGCAGTTACGGGGGACGAGGGACCCAGTACTTC.

This clone came up once. The chain has TRBV6-1 and TRBJ1-5; D not resolved. CDR1 and CDR2 from the germline V gene are MNHNS and SASEGT. Trimming stripped 1 base from V and 10 bases from J, with 5 bases between. The CDR3 runs 11 residues. The CDR3 loop reads CASSEGPPQHF. In DNA, the CDR3 is TGTGCCAGCAGTGAAGGCCCCCCCCAGCATTTT.

This sequence joins TRBV7-9 and TRBJ2-1; 9 positions agree with TRBD2. Trimming took 2 bases from V and 5 from J; bases not matched to a gene: 10. This CDR3 contains 17 residues. Germline-derived CDR1 and CDR2 are SEHNR and FQNEAQ (reference sequence). The CDR3, as DNA: TGTGCCAGCAGCTTAACCCTAGGGGGACTAGCAGACAATGAGCAGTTCTTC. Its translation: CASSLTLGGLADNEQFF.

J is TRBJ1-5 and V is TRBV5-1; D is undetermined. Germline CDR1 SGHRS, CDR2 YFSETQ. Between the trimmed V and J ends, which lost 5 bases and 0 bases, there was a span of 12 bases. This CDR3 has 15 amino acids. CDR3 sequence: CASRATPNSNQPQHF. The DNA for the CDR3 is TGCGCCAGCAGGGCGACACCTAATAGCAATCAGCCCCAGCATTTT.

The rearrangement uses TRBV6-1 and TRBJ2-7; D is possibly TRBD2 (5 bases). The CDR3 extends over 14 amino acids. The V gene's germline CDR1 is MNHNS and CDR2 SASEGT. V was shortened by 6 bases and J by 0 bases, with 12 bases between the two germline ends. As DNA, the CDR3 is TGTGCCAGCAGGGACGAGGGCAGCTCCTACGAGCAGTACTTC. Protein product: CASRDEGSSYEQYF.

This rearrangement joins TRBV11-3 to TRBJ1-1; D unresolved. The CDR3 runs 11 residues. Germline loops: CDR1 SGHNT, CDR2 YENEEA. V shed 1 base and J shed 6 bases, with 3 bases lying between them. The DNA of the CDR3 is TGTGCCAGCAGCTTAGTGGCTGAAGCTTTCTTT. Protein: CASSLVAEAFF.

The chain employs TRBV6-5 and TRBJ1-2; the D is unclear. This CDR3 comprises 14 residues. In germline, CDR1 is MNHEY, CDR2 SVGAGI. Trimming stripped 2 bases from V and 1 base from J, with 8 bases between. The CDR3 coding sequence is TGTGCCAGCAGTTACGCCAGGAGTAACTATGGCTACACCTTC. It is translated as CASSYARSNYGYTF.

About this clone: This specimen includes other DNA sequences encoding the same CDR3. V and J are TRBV9 and TRBJ2-5; 7 nucleotides agree with TRBD1. This CDR3 spans 16 amino acids. Germline V gene data show CDR1 as SGDLS and CDR2 as YYNGEE. J was trimmed by 1 base and V by 2 bases; bases with no gene match: 8. The CDR3 is CASSVAEGAAQETQYF. The CDR3 region has the DNA TGTGCCAGCAGCGTTGCCGAGGGGGCAGCCCAAGAGACCCAGTACTTC.

The rearrangement joins TRBV27 to TRBJ2-1, with unresolved D. Germline V lookup: CDR1 MNHEY, CDR2 SMNVEV (reference sequence). The CDR3 sequence is 14 residues long. V lost 7 bases and J 5 bases, leaving 15 bases between the germline ends. CDR3 DNA: TGTGCCAGCACGTTTCTGCCGTGGGACAATGAGCAGTTCTTC. Translating it yields CASTFLPWDNEQFF.

In this sample, this clone turned up a few times. The genes are TRBV6-4 and TRBJ2-7; 12 nucleotides align to TRBD2. Trimming removed 0 bases from V and 3 bases from J; junction bases left unmatched: 0. Germline V gene lookup returns CDR1 MRHNA and CDR2 SNTAGT. The CDR3 covers 15 residues. The CDR3 sequence: CASSDSTSGSYEQYF. The CDR3 bases are TGTGCCAGCAGTGACTCGACTAGCGGGAGCTACGAGCAGTACTTC.

The V and J genes are TRBV5-1 and TRBJ2-5, with 8 bases that match TRBD1. The J segment lost 0 bases and the V segment lost 0 bases, leaving 7 bases of the junction unmatched. CDR1 and CDR2 from the germline V gene are SGHRS and YFSETQ. The CDR3 length is 17 residues. The CDR3 bases are TGCGCCAGCAGCTTGGTGTCCGGGACAGGTCACCAAGAGACCCAGTACTTC. The encoded protein is CASSLVSGTGHQETQYF.

This clone has only a few counts. With only one base between it and a far larger clone, this is likely a read error. The chain uses TRBV9 and TRBJ2-7, with D perhaps assigned TRBD1 or TRBD2 (5 bases each). The CDR3 sequence is 14 residues long. Germline assignment: CDR1 SGDLS and CDR2 YYNGEE. The CDR3 sequence: CGSSVEGTAYEQYF. The CDR3 DNA sequence: TGTGGCAGCAGCGTAGAAGGGACCGCCTACGAGCAGTACTTC.

This chain uses TRBV4-1 with TRBJ2-1; D is uncertain. The V end was cut by 4 bases, the J end by 8 bases, with 18 bases between. Germline V lookup: CDR1 MGHRA, CDR2 YSYEKL. The CDR3 loop spans 15 amino acids. The DNA of the CDR3 is TGCGCCAGCAGCCTCCAGCACGGCGAGAGGTATGAGCAGTTCTTC. Its protein is CASSLQHGERYEQFF.